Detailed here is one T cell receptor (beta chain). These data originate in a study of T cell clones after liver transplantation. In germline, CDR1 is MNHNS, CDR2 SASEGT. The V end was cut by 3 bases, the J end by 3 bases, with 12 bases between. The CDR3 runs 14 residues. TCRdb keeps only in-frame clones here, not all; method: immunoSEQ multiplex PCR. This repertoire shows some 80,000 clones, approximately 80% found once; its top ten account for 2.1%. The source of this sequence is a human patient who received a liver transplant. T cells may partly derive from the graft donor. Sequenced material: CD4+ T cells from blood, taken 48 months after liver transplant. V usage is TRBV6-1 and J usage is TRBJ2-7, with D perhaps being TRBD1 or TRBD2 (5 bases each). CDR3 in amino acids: CASSERTGGYEQYF. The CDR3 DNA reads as TGTGCCAGCAGTGAGAGAACAGGAGGCTACGAGCAGTACTTC.